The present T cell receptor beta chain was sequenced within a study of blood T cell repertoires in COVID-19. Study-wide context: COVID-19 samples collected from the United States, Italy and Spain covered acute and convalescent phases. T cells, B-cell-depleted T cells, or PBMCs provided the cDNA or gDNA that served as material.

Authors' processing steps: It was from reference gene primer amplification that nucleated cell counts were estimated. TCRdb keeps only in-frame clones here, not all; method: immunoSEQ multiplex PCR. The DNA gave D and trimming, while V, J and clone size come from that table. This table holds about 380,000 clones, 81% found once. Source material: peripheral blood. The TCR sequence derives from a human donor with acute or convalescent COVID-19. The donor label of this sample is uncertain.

CDR3 in DNA: TGTGCCAGCAGCCATAACAGGGCTGGGGCCAACGTCCTGACTTTC. Amino acid sequence: CASSHNRAGANVLTF. The chain uses TRBV16 and TRBJ2-6; weak D call: TRBD1 (6 bases). This CDR3 is built from 15 residues. The V and J ends lost 3 bases and 2 bases respectively, with 8 bases between them. CDR1 and CDR2 from the germline V gene are KGHSY and FQNENV.